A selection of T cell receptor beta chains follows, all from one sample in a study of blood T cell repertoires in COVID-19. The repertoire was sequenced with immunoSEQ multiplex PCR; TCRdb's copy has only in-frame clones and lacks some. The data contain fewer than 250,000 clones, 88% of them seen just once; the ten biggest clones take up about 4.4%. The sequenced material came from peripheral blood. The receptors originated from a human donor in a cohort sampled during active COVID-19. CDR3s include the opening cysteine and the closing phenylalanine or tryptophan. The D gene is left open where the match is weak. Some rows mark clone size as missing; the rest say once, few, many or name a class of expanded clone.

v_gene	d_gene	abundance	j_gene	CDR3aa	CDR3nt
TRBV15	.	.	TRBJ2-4	CATSSPLGVKNIQYF	TGTGCCACCAGCAGTCCACTAGGAGTCAAAAACATTCAGTACTTC
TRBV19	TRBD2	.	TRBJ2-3	CASSLLLAGSNDTQYF	TGTGCCAGTAGTCTGCTACTAGCGGGTTCAAACGATACGCAGTATTTT
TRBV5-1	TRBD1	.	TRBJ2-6	CASSQSGTGRGANVLTF	TGCGCCAGCAGTCAATCCGGGACAGGGAGAGGGGCCAACGTCCTGACTTTC
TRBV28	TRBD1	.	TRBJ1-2	CASGDRDFYGYTF	TGTGCCAGCGGAGACAGGGATTTCTATGGCTACACCTTC
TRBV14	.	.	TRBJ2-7	CASSQSGGPYEQYF	TGTGCCAGCAGCCAATCCGGGGGGCCCTACGAGCAGTACTTC
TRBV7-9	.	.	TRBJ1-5	CASSLEGANQPQHF	TGTGCCAGCAGCTTAGAAGGGGCGAATCAGCCCCAGCATTTT
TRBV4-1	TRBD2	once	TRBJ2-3	CASSRIAGGRPDTQYF	TGCGCCAGCAGCCGCATAGCGGGGGGGCGTCCAGATACGCAGTATTTT
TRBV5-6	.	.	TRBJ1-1	CASSGTGTQEAFF	TGTGCCAGCAGCGGTACAGGGACACAAGAAGCTTTCTTT
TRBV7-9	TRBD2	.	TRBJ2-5	CASSLVGLAGGETQYF	TGTGCCAGCAGCTTAGTGGGGCTAGCGGGAGGAGAGACCCAGTACTTC
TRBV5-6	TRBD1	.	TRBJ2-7	CASSRQGPGNEQYF	TGTGCCAGCAGCCGACAGGGACCGGGAAACGAGCAGTACTTC
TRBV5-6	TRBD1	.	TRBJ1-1	CASSPDRVGRVRTEAFF	TGTGCCAGCAGCCCTGACAGGGTGGGGCGGGTGAGGACTGAAGCTTTCTTT
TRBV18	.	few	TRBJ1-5	CASSRGMGQPQHF	TGTGCCAGCTCACGGGGCATGGGGCAGCCCCAGCATTTT
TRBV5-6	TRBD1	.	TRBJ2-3	CASSPDRASSTDTQYF	TGTGCCAGCAGCCCGGACAGGGCATCAAGCACAGATACGCAGTATTTT
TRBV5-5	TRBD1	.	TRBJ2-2	CASSPRQGVPGELFF	TGTGCCAGCAGCCCGCGACAGGGGGTCCCCGGGGAGCTGTTTTTT
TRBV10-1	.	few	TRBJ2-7	CASSEQGNPYEQYF	TGCGCCAGCAGTGAGCAGGGTAATCCCTACGAGCAGTACTTC
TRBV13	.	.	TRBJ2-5	CASSLGLKETQYF	TGTGCCAGCAGCTTAGGGCTAAAAGAGACCCAGTACTTC
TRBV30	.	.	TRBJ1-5	CAWSQGGRNQPQHF	TGTGCCTGGAGCCAGGGAGGTCGGAATCAGCCCCAGCATTTT
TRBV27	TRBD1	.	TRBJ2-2	CASRKQGVYTGELFF	TGTGCCAGCAGAAAACAGGGGGTATACACCGGGGAGCTGTTTTTT
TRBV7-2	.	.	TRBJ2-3	CASSLGSTPSTDTQYF	TGTGCCAGCAGCTTAGGCTCGACTCCTAGCACAGATACGCAGTATTTT
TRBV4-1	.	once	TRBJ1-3	CASSQGQSAGNTIYF	TGCGCCAGCAGCCAAGGCCAGAGCGCTGGAAACACCATATATTTT
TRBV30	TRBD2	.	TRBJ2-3	CAWSSGGTDTQYF	TGTGCCTGGAGTAGCGGGGGAACAGATACGCAGTATTTT
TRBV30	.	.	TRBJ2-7	CAWSVSYEQYF	TGTGCCTGGAGTGTATCTTACGAGCAGTACTTC
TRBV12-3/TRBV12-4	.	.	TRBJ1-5	CASRGGNQPQHF	TGTGCCAGCAGAGGGGGCAATCAGCCCCAGCATTTT
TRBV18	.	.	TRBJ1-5	CASSPTGQPQHF	TGTGCCAGCTCACCCACTGGTCAGCCCCAGCATTTT
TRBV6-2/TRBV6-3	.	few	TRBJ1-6	CASSSLSPLHF	TGTGCCAGCAGTTCACTTTCACCCCTCCACTTT
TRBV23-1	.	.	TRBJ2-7	CASRGGAPTKREQYF	TGCGCCAGCAGGGGCGGGGCACCCACCAAAAGGGAGCAGTACTTC
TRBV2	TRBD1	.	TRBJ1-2	CASSVTGGTYGYTF	TGTGCCAGCAGTGTGACAGGGGGCACCTATGGCTACACCTTC
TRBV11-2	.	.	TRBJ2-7	CASSLGGSYEQYF	TGTGCCAGCAGCTTAGGAGGGAGCTACGAGCAGTACTTC
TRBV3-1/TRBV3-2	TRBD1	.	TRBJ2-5	CASSQGRDREPETQYF	TGTGCCAGCAGCCAAGGTCGGGACAGGGAGCCGGAGACCCAGTACTTC